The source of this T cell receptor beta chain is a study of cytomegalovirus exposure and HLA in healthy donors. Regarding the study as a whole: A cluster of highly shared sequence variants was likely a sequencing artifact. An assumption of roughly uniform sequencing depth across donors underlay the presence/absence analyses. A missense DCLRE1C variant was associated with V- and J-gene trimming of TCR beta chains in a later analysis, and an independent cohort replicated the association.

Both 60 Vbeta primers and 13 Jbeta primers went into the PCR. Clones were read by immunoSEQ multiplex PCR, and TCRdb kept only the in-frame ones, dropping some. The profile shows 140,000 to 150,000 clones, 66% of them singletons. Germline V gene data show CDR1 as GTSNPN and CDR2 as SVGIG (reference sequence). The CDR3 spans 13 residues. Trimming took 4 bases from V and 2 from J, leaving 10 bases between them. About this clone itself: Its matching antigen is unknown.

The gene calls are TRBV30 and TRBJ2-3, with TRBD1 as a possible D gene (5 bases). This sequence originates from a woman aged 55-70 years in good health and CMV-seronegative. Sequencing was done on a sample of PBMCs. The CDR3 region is CAWIDRVTDTQYF. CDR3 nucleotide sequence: TGTGCCTGGATTGACAGAGTCACAGATACGCAGTATTTT.